This T cell receptor beta chain is from a study of blood T cell repertoires in COVID-19. Overall study: From T cells, B-cell-depleted T cells, or PBMCs came the material, which was cDNA or gDNA.

The authors' processing: Cell counts per sample came from amplifying reference gene primers. Assay: immunoSEQ multiplex PCR; the TCRdb copy retains only in-frame clones and omits some. That table supplies the V and J calls and clone size; D and trimming were determined from the DNA. Seen here are more than 150,000 clones, over 70% observed once, and the top ten hold about 15%. Shortly before study entry, within 2 weeks, exposed participants had met a COVID-19 case. This CDR3 spans 14 amino acids. The germline CDR1 and CDR2 sequences are MNHEY and SMNVEV (reference sequence). The ends were cut back, 1 base at V and 7 bases at J, with 14 bases in the middle.

The receptor was isolated from a man in his sixties who had been exposed to COVID-19. The gene calls are TRBV27 and TRBJ2-7; weak D call: TRBD2 (5 bases). Sequencing was carried out using PBMCs or T cells enriched from blood (not recorded which). The CDR3, as DNA: TGTGCCAGCAGTTTATGGGAGAAGAGTGGGGAGCAGTACTTC. Protein: CASSLWEKSGEQYF.